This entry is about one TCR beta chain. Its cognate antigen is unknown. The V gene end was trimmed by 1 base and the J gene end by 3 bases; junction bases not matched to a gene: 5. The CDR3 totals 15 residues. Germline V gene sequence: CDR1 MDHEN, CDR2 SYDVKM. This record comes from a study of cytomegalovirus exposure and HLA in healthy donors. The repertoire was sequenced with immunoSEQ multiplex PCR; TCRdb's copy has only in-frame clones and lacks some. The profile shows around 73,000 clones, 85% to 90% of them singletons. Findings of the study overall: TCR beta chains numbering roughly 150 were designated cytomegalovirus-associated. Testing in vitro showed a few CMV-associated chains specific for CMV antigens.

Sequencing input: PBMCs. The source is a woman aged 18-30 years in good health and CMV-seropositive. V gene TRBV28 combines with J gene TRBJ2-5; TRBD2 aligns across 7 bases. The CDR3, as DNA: TGTGCCAGCAGTTTATCCCGGGCGGGGGAAGAGACCCAGTACTTC. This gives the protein CASSLSRAGEETQYF.